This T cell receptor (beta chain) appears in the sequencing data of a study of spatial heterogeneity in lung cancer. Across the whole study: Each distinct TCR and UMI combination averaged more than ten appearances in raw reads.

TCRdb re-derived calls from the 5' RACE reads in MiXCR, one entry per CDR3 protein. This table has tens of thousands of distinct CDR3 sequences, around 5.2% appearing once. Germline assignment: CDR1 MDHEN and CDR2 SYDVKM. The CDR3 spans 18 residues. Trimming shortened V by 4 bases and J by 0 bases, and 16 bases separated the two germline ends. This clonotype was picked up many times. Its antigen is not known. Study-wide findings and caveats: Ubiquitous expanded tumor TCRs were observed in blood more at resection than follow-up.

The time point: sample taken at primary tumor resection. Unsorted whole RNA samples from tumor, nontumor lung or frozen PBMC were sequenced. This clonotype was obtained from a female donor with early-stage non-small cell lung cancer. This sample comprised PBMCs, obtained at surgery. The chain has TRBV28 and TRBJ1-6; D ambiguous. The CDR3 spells CASSSLDAPSSYNSPLHF. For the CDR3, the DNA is TGTGCCAGCAGTTCACTCGACGCCCCGAGCTCCTATAATTCACCCCTCCACTTT.